This is a list of T cell receptor beta chains from one sample in a study of beta chain features in type 1 diabetes. Libraries were prepared by immunoSEQ multiplex PCR; TCRdb keeps only in-frame clonotypes and omits some of them. The repertoire consists of some 360,000 clones, with 8% to 10% occurring once and the leading ten covering around 0.66%. What was sequenced was central memory CD4+ T cells from blood. The receptor source for this set is a man aged 30 to 39 with type 1 diabetes. The CDR3 runs from the conserved cysteine through the conserved F or W. Rows may omit the clone size; those that give it use once, few, many or a size class.

CDR3: CASSSGTGGATDTQYF; J: TRBJ2-3; length: 16; V: TRBV5-8; size: NA
CDR3: CASSPGTSGTYEQYF; J: TRBJ2-7; length: 15; V: TRBV6-1; size: NA
CDR3: CASRSGLAGPRESSYEQYF; J: TRBJ2-7; length: 19; V: TRBV28; size: NA
CDR3: CASSLAQGGKLFF; J: TRBJ1-4; length: 13; V: TRBV5-6; size: few
CDR3: CASSTAVNSPLHF; J: TRBJ1-6; length: 13; V: TRBV28; size: once
CDR3: CASSMTNEKLFF; J: TRBJ1-4; length: 12; V: TRBV6-1; size: NA
CDR3: CSVRTIGQPQHF; J: TRBJ1-5; length: 12; V: TRBV29-1; size: NA
CDR3: CASASLPTSGTYNEQFF; J: TRBJ2-1; length: 17; V: TRBV21-1; size: many
CDR3: CASSPGGQRDYGYTF; J: TRBJ1-2; length: 15; V: TRBV5-4; size: few
CDR3: CASSSGPGPTDTQYF; J: TRBJ2-3; length: 15; V: TRBV7-2; size: NA
CDR3: CASMKVPNQPQHF; J: TRBJ1-5; length: 13; V: TRBV2; size: NA
CDR3: CASSLQFRGSVSGNTIYF; J: TRBJ1-3; length: 18; V: TRBV19; size: NA
CDR3: CASSPGDLTHWGNTEAFF; J: TRBJ1-1; length: 18; V: TRBV14; size: NA
CDR3: CASSLPGWTGSSYEQYF; J: TRBJ2-7; length: 17; V: TRBV13; size: NA
CDR3: CASSLDRDTEAFF; J: TRBJ1-1; length: 13; V: TRBV7-3; size: NA
CDR3: CASSQDHLRNSYNEQFF; J: TRBJ2-1; length: 17; V: TRBV7-2; size: NA
CDR3: CASSLGGAGEGTDTQYF; J: TRBJ2-3; length: 17; V: TRBV7-2; size: few
CDR3: CASSSVVAGAGDEQFF; J: TRBJ2-1; length: 16; V: TRBV11-2; size: NA
CDR3: CASSPRWGIQETQYF; J: TRBJ2-5; length: 15; V: TRBV27; size: few
CDR3: CASIGGGKTEQFF; J: TRBJ2-1; length: 13; V: TRBV25-1; size: NA
CDR3: CASSASYTPSNQPQHF; J: TRBJ1-5; length: 16; V: TRBV6-1; size: NA
CDR3: CASSYMRTDNTGELFF; J: TRBJ2-2; length: 16; V: TRBV6-5; size: NA
CDR3: CASSPETAGGTEAFF; J: TRBJ1-1; length: 15; V: TRBV6-5; size: many
CDR3: CSVPMGGPDTQYF; J: TRBJ2-3; length: 13; V: TRBV29-1; size: few
CDR3: CASSLTAMNTEAFF; J: TRBJ1-1; length: 14; V: TRBV2; size: NA
CDR3: CASSQGRRNEETQYF; J: TRBJ2-5; length: 15; V: TRBV7-9; size: many
CDR3: CASSFGGLYEQYF; J: TRBJ2-7; length: 13; V: TRBV7-9; size: NA
CDR3: CASSLRTSGYNEQFF; J: TRBJ2-1; length: 15; V: TRBV11-2; size: NA
CDR3: CASSLVLGRGVSEAFF; J: TRBJ1-1; length: 16; V: TRBV5-6; size: NA
CDR3: CASSEDPFNQPQHF; J: TRBJ1-5; length: 14; V: TRBV6-1; size: few
CDR3: CASSADSLYTGELFF; J: TRBJ2-2; length: 15; V: TRBV6-6; size: NA
CDR3: CASSLAGGLSTEAFF; J: TRBJ1-1; length: 15; V: TRBV28; size: few
CDR3: CASSPPGGSNQPQHF; J: TRBJ1-5; length: 15; V: TRBV6-6; size: NA
CDR3: CASSPDRVNYEQYF; J: TRBJ2-7; length: 14; V: TRBV5-1; size: NA
CDR3: CASSQDSPAYEQYF; J: TRBJ2-7; length: 14; V: TRBV5-4; size: NA
CDR3: CASSQVQAGGDNEQFF; J: TRBJ2-1; length: 16; V: TRBV4-2; size: few
CDR3: CASSLKGRTGDYEQYF; J: NA; length: 16; V: TRBV14; size: NA
CDR3: CASSALGGSTDTQYF; J: TRBJ2-3; length: 15; V: TRBV2; size: NA
CDR3: CASSRTSGADNEQFF; J: TRBJ2-1; length: 15; V: TRBV18; size: NA
CDR3: CCIRSSYNEQFF; J: TRBJ2-1; length: 12; V: TRBV6-5; size: NA